Only one count was recorded for the clone carrying this T cell receptor (beta chain). Its antigen is unidentified. These data originate in a study of T cell responses to AZD1222 COVID-19 vaccine. Looking at the study overall: Second-dose schedules of about 4 or about 12 weeks were combined. Study conclusions and caveats: Repertoires were obtained solely post-peak T cell response. When two AZD1222 doses had been given, Spike-specific TCR breadth and depth rose.

CDR3 length: 13 residues. CDR1 is LNHDA and CDR2 is SQIVND in the germline V gene (reference sequence). J was trimmed by 7 bases and V by 7 bases; bases with no gene match: 9. Only in-frame clones appear in the TCRdb table, and some are missing; sequencing was by immunoSEQ multiplex PCR. The sample has some 90,000 clones, nearly 90% seen once. The receptor was derived from an adult in good health. Sample: peripheral blood, taken on day 0 of AZD1222 vaccination. This sequence joins TRBV19 and TRBJ2-5; 7 bases agree with TRBD1. Written as DNA, the CDR3 is TGTGCCAGTATAGACCACAGGGGTGGGACCCAGTACTTC. Translating gives CASIDHRGGTQYF.